This entry is about one T cell receptor (beta chain). Time point meaning: patch test 1, 2 weeks after DPC sensitization. Treatment in this sample: therapeutic diphenylcyclopropenone sensitization with weekly scalp DPC. The sample is drawn from a study of human T cells and chemical hapten exposure. The CDR3 is made up of 12 amino acids. With 5 bases removed from V and 5 bases from J, the gap between germline ends came to 7 bases. Via MiXCR, TCRdb re-called the RACE reads, giving one row per CDR3 protein. The sample comprises approximately 77,000 distinct CDR3 sequences, approximately 8% of which are singletons, and under 2% rests with the top ten.

This chain joins TRBV12-3 or TRBV12-4 and TRBJ1-5, with D unresolved. The material was whole blood, obtained in connection with sensitization to the hapten diphenylcyclopropenone (DPC). This clonotype was sampled from a woman in her 30s with alopecia areata. Some clones in this sample may be carry-over from other donors' samples. CDR3 nucleotides: TGTGCCAGCAGTCCTGATTATCAGCCCCAGCATTTT. It encodes CASSPDYQPQHF.